This T cell receptor beta chain was recorded in a study of beta chain features in type 1 diabetes. The study reverse transcribed the entire isolated RNA, so it sequenced expressed TCRB transcripts. This table comes from immunoSEQ multiplex PCR, and its TCRdb copy is limited to in-frame clones, with some not included. The profile covers approximately 250,000 clones, with around 25% appearing a single time and approximately 0.011% taken by the ten largest. This clone was counted a few times. What it recognizes is unknown. The CDR3 runs to 11 residues. Trimming pared 4 bases from V and 3 bases from J, leaving 3 bases between. Per germline, CDR1 MNHEY and CDR2 SVGAGI. Study outcomes and limitations: Patients with Type 1 diabetes showed moderately but significantly shorter TCRB CDR3s in all four CD4+ subsets.

The sequenced sample consisted of naive CD4+ T cells from blood. The J gene is TRBJ2-5, the V gene TRBV6-5; D uncertain. The TCR sequence derives from a woman aged 30 to 39 with type 1 diabetes. The CDR3 loop is CASSSEETQYF. CDR3 nucleotide sequence: TGTGCCAGCAGTTCCGAAGAGACCCAGTACTTC.